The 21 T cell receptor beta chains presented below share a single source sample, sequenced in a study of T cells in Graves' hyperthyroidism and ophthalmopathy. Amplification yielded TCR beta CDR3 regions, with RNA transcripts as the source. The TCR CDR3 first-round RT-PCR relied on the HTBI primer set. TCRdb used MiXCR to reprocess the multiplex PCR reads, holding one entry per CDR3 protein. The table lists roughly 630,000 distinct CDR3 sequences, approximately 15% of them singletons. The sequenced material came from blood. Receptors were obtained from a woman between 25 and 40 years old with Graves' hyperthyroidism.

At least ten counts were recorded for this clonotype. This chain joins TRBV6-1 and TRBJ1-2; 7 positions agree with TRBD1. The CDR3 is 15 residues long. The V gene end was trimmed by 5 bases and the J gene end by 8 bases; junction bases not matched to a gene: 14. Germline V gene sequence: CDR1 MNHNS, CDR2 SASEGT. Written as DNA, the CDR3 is TGTGCCAGCAGTTATAGCCAGGCAGGGGGTCAAGGCTACACCTTC. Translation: CASSYSQAGGQGYTF.

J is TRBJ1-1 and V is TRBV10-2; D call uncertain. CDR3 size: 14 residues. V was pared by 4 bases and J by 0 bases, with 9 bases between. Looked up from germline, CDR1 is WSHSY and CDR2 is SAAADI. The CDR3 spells CASSAGSLNTEAFF. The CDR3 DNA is TGCGCCAGCAGTGCGGGCAGCCTGAACACTGAAGCTTTCTTT.

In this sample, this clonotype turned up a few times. CDR3 sequence reads: CASSSGTSGVQYF. The DNA of the CDR3 is TGTGCCAGCAGTTCAGGGACTAGCGGGGTTCAGTACTTC. J is TRBJ2-4 and V is TRBV12-3 or TRBV12-4, with 13 positions matching TRBD2. Trimming took 4 bases from V and 11 from J; bases not matched to a gene: 2. This CDR3 is 13 amino acids long.

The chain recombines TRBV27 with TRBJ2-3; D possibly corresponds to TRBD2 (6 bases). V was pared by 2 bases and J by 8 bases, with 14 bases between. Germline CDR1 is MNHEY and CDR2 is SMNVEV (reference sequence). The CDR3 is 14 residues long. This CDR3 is CASSLVSSEATQYF. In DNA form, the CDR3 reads TGTGCCAGCAGTTTAGTTTCTAGCGAGGCTACGCAGTATTTT.

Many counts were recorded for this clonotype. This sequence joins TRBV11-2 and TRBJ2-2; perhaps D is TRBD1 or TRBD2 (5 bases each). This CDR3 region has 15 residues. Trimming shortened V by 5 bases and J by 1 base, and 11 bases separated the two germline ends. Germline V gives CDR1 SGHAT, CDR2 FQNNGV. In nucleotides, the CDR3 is TGTGCCAGCAGCGCCGGGACCGTGAACACCGGGGAGCTGTTTTTT. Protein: CASSAGTVNTGELFF.

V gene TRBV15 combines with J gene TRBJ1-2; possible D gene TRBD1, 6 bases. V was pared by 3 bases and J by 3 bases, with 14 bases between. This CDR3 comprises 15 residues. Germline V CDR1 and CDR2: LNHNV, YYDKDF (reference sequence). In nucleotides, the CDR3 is TGTGCCACCAGCAGGCCCCAAGGGGGGGACTATGGCTACACCTTC. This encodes CATSRPQGGDYGYTF.

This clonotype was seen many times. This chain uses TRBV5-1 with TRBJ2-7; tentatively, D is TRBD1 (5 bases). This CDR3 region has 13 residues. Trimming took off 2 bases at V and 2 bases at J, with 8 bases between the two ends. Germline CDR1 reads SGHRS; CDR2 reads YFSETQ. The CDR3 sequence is CASSFPGTYEQYF. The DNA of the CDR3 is TGCGCCAGCAGCTTTCCAGGGACCTACGAGCAGTACTTC.

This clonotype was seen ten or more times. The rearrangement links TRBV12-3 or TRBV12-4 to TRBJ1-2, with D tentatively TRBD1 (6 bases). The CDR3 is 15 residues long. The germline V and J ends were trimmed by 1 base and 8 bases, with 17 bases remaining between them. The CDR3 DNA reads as TGTGCCAGCAGTTTAGTGAATTCAGGGGAAGGAGGCTACACCTTC. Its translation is CASSLVNSGEGGYTF.

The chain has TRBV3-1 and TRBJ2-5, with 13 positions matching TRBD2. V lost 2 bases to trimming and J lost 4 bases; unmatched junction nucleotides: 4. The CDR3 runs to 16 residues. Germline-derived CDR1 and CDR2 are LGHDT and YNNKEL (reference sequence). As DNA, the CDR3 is TGTGCCAGCAGCCAAAGGACTAGCGGGGGACGAGAGACCCAGTACTTC. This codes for CASSQRTSGGRETQYF.

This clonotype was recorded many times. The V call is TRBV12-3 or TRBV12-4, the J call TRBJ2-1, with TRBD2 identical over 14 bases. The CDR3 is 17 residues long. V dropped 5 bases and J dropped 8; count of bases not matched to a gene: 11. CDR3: CASSPRTTSGRADEQFF. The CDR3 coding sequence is TGTGCCAGCAGTCCCCGGACGACTAGCGGGAGGGCCGATGAGCAGTTCTTC.

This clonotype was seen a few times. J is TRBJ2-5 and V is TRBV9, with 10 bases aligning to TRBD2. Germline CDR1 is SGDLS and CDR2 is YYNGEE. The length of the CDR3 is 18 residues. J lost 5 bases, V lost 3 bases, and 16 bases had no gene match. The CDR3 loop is CASSAGLSGRAFGETQYF. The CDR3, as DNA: TGTGCCAGCAGCGCGGGATTGAGCGGGAGGGCCTTTGGGGAGACCCAGTACTTC. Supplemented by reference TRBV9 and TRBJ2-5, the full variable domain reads DSGVTQTPKHLITATGQRVTLRCSPRSGDLSVYWYQQSLDQGLQFLIQYYNGEERAKGNILERFSAQQFPDLHSELNLSSLELGDSALYFCASSAGLSGRAFGETQYFGPGTRLLVL.

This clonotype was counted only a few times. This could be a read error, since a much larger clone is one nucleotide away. The DNA for the CDR3 is TGTGCCAGCAGTTCTTCTGCCTTGAACACTGAAGCTTTCTTT. Translating gives CASSSSALNTEAFF. The V gene is TRBV27, the J gene TRBJ1-1; D is ambiguous. The V end was cut by 4 bases, the J end by 0 bases, with 9 bases between. The V gene's germline CDR1 is MNHEY and CDR2 SMNVEV (reference sequence). This CDR3 has 14 amino acids.

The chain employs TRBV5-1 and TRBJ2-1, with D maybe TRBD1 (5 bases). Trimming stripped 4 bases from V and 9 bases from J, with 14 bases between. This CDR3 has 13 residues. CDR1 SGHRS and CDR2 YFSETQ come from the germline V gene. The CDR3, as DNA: TGCGCCAGCAGCCAGGGATTACTCATTGAGCAGTTCTTC. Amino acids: CASSQGLLIEQFF.

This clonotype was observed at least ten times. In DNA form, the CDR3 reads TGTGCCAGCAGCCCAAGATACCGGGGATCATACGAGCAGTACTTC. Translation gives CASSPRYRGSYEQYF. The chain recombines TRBV7-9 with TRBJ2-7; TRBD2 might be the D (5 bases). Germline CDR1 reads SEHNR; CDR2 reads FQNEAQ (reference sequence). The V end lost 5 bases, the J end lost 4 bases, and 18 bases lay between the germline ends. The CDR3 contains 15 residues.

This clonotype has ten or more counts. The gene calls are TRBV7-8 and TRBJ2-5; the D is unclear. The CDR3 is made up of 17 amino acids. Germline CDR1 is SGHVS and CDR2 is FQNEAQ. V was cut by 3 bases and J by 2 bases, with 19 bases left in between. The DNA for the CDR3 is TGTGCCAGCAGCTTCTACGGTTTCGGTGCGCGGCAAGAGACCCAGTACTTC. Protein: CASSFYGFGARQETQYF. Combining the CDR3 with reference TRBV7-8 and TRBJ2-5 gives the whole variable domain GAGVSQSPRYKVAKRGQDVALRCDPISGHVSLFWYQQALGQGPEFLTYFQNEAQLDKSGLPSDRFFAERPEGSVSTLKIQRTQQEDSAVYLCASSFYGFGARQETQYFGPGTRLLVL.

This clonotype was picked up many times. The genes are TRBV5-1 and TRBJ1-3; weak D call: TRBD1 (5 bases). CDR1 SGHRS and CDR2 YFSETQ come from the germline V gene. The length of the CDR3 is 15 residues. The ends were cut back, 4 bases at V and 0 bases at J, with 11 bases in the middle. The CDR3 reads CASSKGTASGNTIYF. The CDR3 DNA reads TGCGCCAGCAGCAAAGGGACGGCCTCTGGAAACACCATATATTTT.

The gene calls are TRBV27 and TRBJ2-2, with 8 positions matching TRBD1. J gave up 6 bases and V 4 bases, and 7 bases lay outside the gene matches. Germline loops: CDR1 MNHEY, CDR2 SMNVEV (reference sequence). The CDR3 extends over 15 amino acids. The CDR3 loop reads CASSYPSGGAGELFF. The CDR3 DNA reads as TGTGCCAGCAGTTACCCCTCAGGGGGCGCCGGGGAGCTGTTTTTT.

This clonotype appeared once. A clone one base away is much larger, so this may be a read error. As DNA, the CDR3 is TGTGCCAGCAGTCCCCGGGAAGCGACCTACGAGCAGTACTTC. It is translated as CASSPREATYEQYF. The V and J genes are TRBV27 and TRBJ2-7; the D gene is possibly TRBD2 (5 bases). The CDR3 covers 14 residues. The germline V gene encodes CDR1 MNHEY and CDR2 SMNVEV (reference sequence). Between the trimmed V and J ends, which lost 5 bases and 2 bases, there was a span of 13 bases.

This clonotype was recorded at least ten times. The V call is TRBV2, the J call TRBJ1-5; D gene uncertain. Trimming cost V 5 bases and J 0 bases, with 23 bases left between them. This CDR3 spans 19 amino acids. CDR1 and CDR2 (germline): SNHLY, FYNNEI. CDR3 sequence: CASSSLESTGFYSNQPQHF. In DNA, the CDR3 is TGTGCCAGCAGTTCACTCGAATCCACCGGGTTTTATAGCAATCAGCCCCAGCATTTT.

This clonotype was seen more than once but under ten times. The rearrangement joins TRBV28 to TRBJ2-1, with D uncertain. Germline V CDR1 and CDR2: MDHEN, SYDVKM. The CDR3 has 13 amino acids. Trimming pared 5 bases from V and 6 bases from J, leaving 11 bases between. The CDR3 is CASSPPPPNEQFF. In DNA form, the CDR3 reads TGTGCCAGCAGTCCCCCCCCCCCCAATGAGCAGTTCTTC.

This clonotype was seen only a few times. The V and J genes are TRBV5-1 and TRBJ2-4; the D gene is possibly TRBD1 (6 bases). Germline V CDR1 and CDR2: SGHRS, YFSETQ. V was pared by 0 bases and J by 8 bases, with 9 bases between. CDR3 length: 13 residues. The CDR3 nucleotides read TGCGCCAGCAGCTTGGACAGGGTTGACATTCAGTACTTC. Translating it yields CASSLDRVDIQYF. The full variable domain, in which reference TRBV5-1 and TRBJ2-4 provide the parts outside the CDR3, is KAGVTQTPRYLIKTRGQQVTLSCSPISGHRSVSWYQQTPGQGLQFLFEYFSETQRNKGNFPGRFSGRQFSNSRSEMNVSTLELGDSALYLCASSLDRVDIQYFGAGTRLSVL.